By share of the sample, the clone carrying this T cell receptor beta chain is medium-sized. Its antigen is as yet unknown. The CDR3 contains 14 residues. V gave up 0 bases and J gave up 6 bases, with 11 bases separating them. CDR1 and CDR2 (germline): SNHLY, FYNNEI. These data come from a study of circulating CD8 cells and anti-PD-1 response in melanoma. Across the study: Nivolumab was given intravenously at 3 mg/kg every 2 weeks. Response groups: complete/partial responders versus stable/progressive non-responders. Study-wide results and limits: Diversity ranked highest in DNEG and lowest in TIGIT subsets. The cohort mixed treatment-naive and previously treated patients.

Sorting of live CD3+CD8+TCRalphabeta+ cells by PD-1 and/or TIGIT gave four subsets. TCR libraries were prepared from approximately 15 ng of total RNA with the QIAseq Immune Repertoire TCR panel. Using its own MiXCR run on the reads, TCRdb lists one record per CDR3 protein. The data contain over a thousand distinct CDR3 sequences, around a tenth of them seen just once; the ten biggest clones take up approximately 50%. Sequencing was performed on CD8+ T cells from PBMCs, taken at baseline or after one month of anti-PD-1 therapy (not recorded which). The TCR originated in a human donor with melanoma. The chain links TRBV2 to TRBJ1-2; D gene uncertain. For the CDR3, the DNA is TGTGCCAGCAGTGAAGCCCCCAGGCTAAATGGCTACACCTTC. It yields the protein CASSEAPRLNGYTF.